These 4 T cell receptor beta chains share one sample of origin, sequenced in a study of T-cell memory formation after mild COVID-19. TCRdb re-called the 5' RACE reads with MiXCR, one entry per CDR3 protein. The data hold 400,000 to 500,000 distinct CDR3 sequences, with over 15% observed a single time. The specimen sequenced was PBMCs or a T cell subset sorted from them (not recorded which). The receptors here all came from an adult woman who had mild COVID-19 (a few samples of this study predate the infection). Cell type and time point are not known.

The J gene is TRBJ1-2, the V gene TRBV9; D possibly corresponds to TRBD1 (6 bases). The CDR3 sequence is 13 residues long. In germline, CDR1 is SGDLS, CDR2 YYNGEE. The V end was cut by 0 bases, the J end by 9 bases, with 12 bases between. Here the CDR3 DNA reads TGTGCCAGCAGCGTAGATCCGGGGGCCAGCTACACCTTC. Protein: CASSVDPGASYTF.

This clonotype has just a few counts. DNA of the CDR3: TGTGCCAGCAACGGACAAGAAAGGGCCGGGGAGCTGTTTTTT. Translation gives CASNGQERAGELFF. This sequence joins TRBV25-1 and TRBJ2-2, with a weak D call TRBD1 (5 bases). The CDR3 spans 14 residues. Germline CDR1 is MGHDK and CDR2 is SYGVNS. V shed 7 bases and J shed 6 bases, with 15 bases lying between them.

The gene calls are TRBV4-3 and TRBJ2-1; D assignment may be TRBD1 or TRBD2 (5 bases each). The V gene lost 3 bases and the J gene lost 0 bases, with 15 bases spanning the gap. Germline CDR1 LGHNA, CDR2 YSLEER. There are 17 residues in the CDR3. CDR3 sequence (DNA): TGCGCCAGCAGCCAGTCCGGGACGGCCACCTCCTACAATGAGCAGTTCTTC. Its translation is CASSQSGTATSYNEQFF.

This chain uses TRBV18 with TRBJ1-4; D is unclear. This CDR3 comprises 14 residues. V was trimmed by 1 base and J by 8 bases, leaving 11 bases between them. Germline V lookup: CDR1 KGHSH, CDR2 LQKENI. Here the CDR3 DNA reads TGTGCCAGCTCACCACGAGGTGAGGGAGAAAAACTGTTTTTT. Its translation: CASSPRGEGEKLFF.